This T cell receptor beta chain was retrieved from a study of blood T cell repertoires in COVID-19 (dated by TCRdb to the early 2020s). General notes on the study: Samples covering the acute and convalescent phases of COVID-19 were provided by collaborators in the United States, Italy and Spain. Nearly every sample came with metadata listing a de-identified subject ID, COVID-19 status, age in years and sex. The prospective study material was composed of cDNA or gDNA derived from T cells, B-cell-depleted T cells, or PBMCs. Deeply sampled blood TCRbeta repertoires from subjects exposed to, actively infected with, or recovered from COVID-19 were included in the dataset. Where available, HLA class I and class II types were taken from metadata supplied by the sample provider and were not determined by assay-based typing. A freely available public database, intended as a resource for researchers studying the immune response to SARS-CoV-2, is where the repertoires were released. The samples were drawn from the first 160 participants of the ongoing ImmuneRACE study and from 1,254 subjects provided by 6 global collaborators.

The collaborating institutions used their own protocols to collect whole blood in K2EDTA tubes. For TCRbeta analysis, collaborators shipped samples in one of three forms: frozen whole blood, isolated PBMCs, or DNA extracted from either of those sample types. TCRbeta CDR3 regions were amplified from genomic DNA by means of the immunoSEQ Assay, a bias-controlled multiplex PCR. On the authors' methods: Within the assay, amplification of reference gene primers was used to estimate how many nucleated cells each sample contained. To quantify the absolute abundance of each unique TCRbeta CDR3 rearrangement, sequence reads were collapsed and filtered. For each sample, productive Simpson clonality was calculated as the square root of Simpson's diversity index across productive rearrangements. TCRdb mirrors the immuneACCESS table, restricted to in-frame sequences. Some clones are absent from its copies; in checked studies, under half trace to an unresolved V gene, and the reason for the others is unknown. V and J calls and clone size come straight from that table; D and trimming were deduced from the DNA. Recorded for this sample are 110,000 to 150,000 clones; 88% of them occurred a single time. The biggest ten clones account for about 1.6% of the sample.

Overall results and qualifications from the work: Clinical and demographic metadata were provided uncurated, with the amount varying by source and participant.

Details on this clone: No cognate antigen has been identified for it. Mismatch with germline at one junction end may stem from a read error.

The CDR3 has 14 amino acids, counting the end cysteine and phenylalanine. The DNA shown is the 42-base CDR3, in frame from base 1. The germline V gene provides CDR1 SGHVS and CDR2 FQNEAQ. The source of this sequence is a woman aged 55-75 years with acute or convalescent COVID-19. The material sequenced was peripheral blood. The chain joins TRBV7-8 to TRBJ2-5, with TRBD1 perhaps the D gene, on 5 matching bases. The CDR3 protein is CASSLEGRQGTQYF. In nucleotide form, the sequence is TGTGCCAGCAGCTTAGAGGGGCGGCAAGGGACCCAGTACTTC.